The following is a T cell receptor beta chain sequence with its context. V lost 5 bases, J lost 6 bases, and 7 bases stayed unmatched. The CDR3 covers 14 residues. The germline V gene has CDR1 SGHRS and CDR2 YFSETQ. The data belong to a study of blood T cell repertoires in COVID-19. Study-wide background: T cells, B-cell-depleted T cells, or PBMCs provided the cDNA or gDNA that served as material.

Assay used: immunoSEQ multiplex PCR; TCRdb lists only in-frame clones, some missing. The repertoire has under 200,000 clones, roughly 86% of them found once; the top ten carry 2.5% to 4%. The sample comprised peripheral blood. The rearrangement joins TRBV5-1 to TRBJ1-1; 10 bases are shared with TRBD1. The source of this sequence is a man between 65 and 85 years old with acute or convalescent COVID-19. Here the CDR3 DNA reads TGCGCCAGCAGACCCACCGGGACAGGGGCTGAAGCTTTCTTT. Translating gives CASRPTGTGAEAFF.